This T cell receptor (beta chain) appears in the sequencing data of a study of T cell responses to AZD1222 COVID-19 vaccine. General study findings and limits: Donors were mostly white British, more females; clonal diversity possibly underestimated. Sampling that yielded the repertoires occurred only after the peak T cell response.

The CDR3 loop spans 14 amino acids. V lost 6 bases and J 2 bases, leaving 11 bases between the germline ends. Germline CDR1 reads MNHEY; CDR2 reads SVGAGI. As concerns this clone: The target antigen is unknown.

Combined were second doses at about 4 or about 12 weeks. TCRdb's copy holds only in-frame clones and misses some; the assay was immunoSEQ multiplex PCR. The data show tens of thousands of clones, 80% to 95% seen once. The material was peripheral blood, obtained 28 days after the second AZD1222 dose. The sequence came from an adult who received the AZD1222 COVID-19 vaccine. V is TRBV6-5 and J is TRBJ1-5, with a tentative D call TRBD1 (6 bases). The CDR3, as DNA: TGTGCCAGCAGACACAGGGATGGCAATCAGCCCCAGCATTTT. Translated, it gives CASRHRDGNQPQHF.